The clone carrying this T cell receptor beta chain was counted at least ten times. No antigen is known for it. The data originate from a study of response to subunit inactivated influenza vaccine. Germline-derived CDR1 and CDR2 are SGHDT and YYEEEE. V shed 0 bases and J shed 9 bases, with 7 bases lying between them. The CDR3 runs to 12 residues. TCRdb re-derived calls from the RT-PCR reads in MiXCR, one entry per CDR3 protein. The data contain 650,000 or so distinct CDR3 sequences, about 15% of them singletons. General study points: Only a handful of new T cells, the authors suggested, are recruited with each seasonal influenza vaccination.

The receptor was derived from a man aged 45-60 years who received an inactivated influenza vaccine. The sequencing used PBMCs from blood, collected roughly 2 weeks before vaccination. The rearrangement joins TRBV5-6 to TRBJ2-1; D unresolved. CDR3 in DNA: TGTGCCAGCAGCTTGGTCCGGACTGAGCAGTTCTTC. Translated, it gives CASSLVRTEQFF.